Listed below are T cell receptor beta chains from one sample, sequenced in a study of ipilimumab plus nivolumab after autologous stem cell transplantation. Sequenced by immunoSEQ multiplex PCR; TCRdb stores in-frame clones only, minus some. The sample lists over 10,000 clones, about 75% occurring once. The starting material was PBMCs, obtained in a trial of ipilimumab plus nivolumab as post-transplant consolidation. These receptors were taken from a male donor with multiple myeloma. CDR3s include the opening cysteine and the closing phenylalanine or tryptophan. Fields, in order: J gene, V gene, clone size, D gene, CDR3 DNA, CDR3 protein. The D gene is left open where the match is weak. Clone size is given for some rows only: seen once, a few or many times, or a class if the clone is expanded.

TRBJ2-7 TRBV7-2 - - TGTGCCAGCAGCTTACCCTCCGGACTGTCTATTCAGCAGTACTTC CASSLPSGLSIQQYF
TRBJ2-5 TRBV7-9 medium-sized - TGTGCCAGCAGCTTAAGGGACGGATCGAGGGAACAAGAGACCCAGTACTTC CASSLRDGSREQETQYF
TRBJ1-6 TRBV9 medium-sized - TGTGCCAGCAGCGTAGGCCAGAGCTCCTATAATTCACCCCTCCACTTT CASSVGQSSYNSPLHF
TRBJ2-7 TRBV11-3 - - TGTGCCAGCAGCCCTGACCCAGGGGGGGCGGGCGAGCAGTACTTC CASSPDPGGAGEQYF
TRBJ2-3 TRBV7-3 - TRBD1 TGTGCCAGCAGCCCGGACAGGGGTTCGGGTACGCAGTATTTT CASSPDRGSGTQYF
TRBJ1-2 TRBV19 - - TGTGCCAGTACCCTCCTCGGGGAGGTGGGCTACACCTTC CASTLLGEVGYTF
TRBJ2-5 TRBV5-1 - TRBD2 TGCGCCAGCAGCTTGGGACTAGCGGGGGCCCCGTACCAAGAGACCCAGTACTTC CASSLGLAGAPYQETQYF
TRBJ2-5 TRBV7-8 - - TGTGCCAGCAGCTTCAACAAGGTCCAAGAGACCCAGTACTTC CASSFNKVQETQYF
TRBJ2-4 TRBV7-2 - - TGTGCCAGCAGCTTAGGCCGGAACATTCAGTACTTC CASSLGRNIQYF
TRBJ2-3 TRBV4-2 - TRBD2 TGTGCCAGCAGCCAAGGGCGGGGGGGGGCAGATACGCAGTATTTT CASSQGRGGADTQYF
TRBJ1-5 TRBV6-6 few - TGTGCCAGCAGGAGGGATGGGAGCAATCAGCCCCAGCATTTT CASRRDGSNQPQHF
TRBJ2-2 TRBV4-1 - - TGCGCCAGCAGTCGAGTTATGGGGACACACACCGGGGAGCTGTTTTTT CASSRVMGTHTGELFF
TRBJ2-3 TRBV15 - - TGTGCCACCAGCAGAGACGCGAGAACGCAGTATTTT CATSRDARTQYF
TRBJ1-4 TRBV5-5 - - TGTGCCAGCAGCTCCGGGACGGTAGATGAAAAACTGTTTTTT CASSSGTVDEKLFF
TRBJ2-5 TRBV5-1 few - TGCGCCAGCAGCTCCGAGGGACGCTCGGGCGGGGAGACCCAGTACTTC CASSSEGRSGGETQYF
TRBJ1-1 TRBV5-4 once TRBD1 TGTGCCAGCAGCTTCGACAGGGGGAACACTGAAGCTTTCTTT CASSFDRGNTEAFF
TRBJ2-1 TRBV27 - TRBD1 TGTGCCAGCAGTTCCTGGACAGGGGGCAATGAGCAGTTCTTC CASSSWTGGNEQFF
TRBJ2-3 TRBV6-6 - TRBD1 TGTGCCAGCAGGATAGGGACAGCTTCAGATACGCAGTATTTT CASRIGTASDTQYF
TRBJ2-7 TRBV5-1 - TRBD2 TGCGCCAGCAGCTTGGAACTAGCGGTTTACGAGCAGTACTTC CASSLELAVYEQYF
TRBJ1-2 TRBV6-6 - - TGTGCCAGCAGTTATGGACAGAACTATGGCTACACCTTC CASSYGQNYGYTF
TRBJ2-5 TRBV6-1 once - TGTGCCACCTCTCTGGGGAGGGAGACCCAGTACTTC CATSLGRETQYF
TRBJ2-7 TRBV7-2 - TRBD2 TGTGCCAGCAGCTTACGGAGGACTAGCTACGAGCAGTACTTC CASSLRRTSYEQYF
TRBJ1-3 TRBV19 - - TGTGCCAGCCGGGACCACACCTCTTCTGGAAACACCATATATTTT CASRDHTSSGNTIYF
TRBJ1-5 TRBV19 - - TGTGCCAGTAGTATGGGCAATCAGCCCCAGCATTTT CASSMGNQPQHF
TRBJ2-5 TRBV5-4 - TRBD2 TGTGCCAGCAGCAGGGTCGGACTAGCGGGGGGGATAGAGACCCAGTACTTC CASSRVGLAGGIETQYF
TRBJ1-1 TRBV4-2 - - TGTGCCAGCAGCCCGACCCAGGGAAAAGGGAGCACTGAAGCTTTCTTT CASSPTQGKGSTEAFF
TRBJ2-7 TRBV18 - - TGTGCCAGCTCACCCGGACACCTGTTCTCCTACGAGCAGTACTTC CASSPGHLFSYEQYF
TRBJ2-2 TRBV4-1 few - TGCGCCAGCAGCCAAGCGTGGGACACCGGGGAGCTGTTTTTT CASSQAWDTGELFF
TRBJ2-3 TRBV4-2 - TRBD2 TGTGCCAGCAGCCCCGGTAGGAGCGGGGGGAGTAGCACAGATACGCAGTATTTT CASSPGRSGGSSTDTQYF
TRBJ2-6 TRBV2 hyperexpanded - TGTGCCAGCAGTGAAACAGTCGGGGCCAACGTCCTGACTTTC CASSETVGANVLTF
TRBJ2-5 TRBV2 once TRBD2 TGTGCCAGCAGACCCGGGGGCGGGGGGAATCAAGAGACCCAGTACTTC CASRPGGGGNQETQYF
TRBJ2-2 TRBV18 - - TGTGCCAGCTCACCGGATGGTACCGGGGAGCTGTTTTTT CASSPDGTGELFF
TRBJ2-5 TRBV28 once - TGTGCCAGCAGTCGCTTCCGGGGGGCGCAAGAGACCCAGTACTTC CASSRFRGAQETQYF
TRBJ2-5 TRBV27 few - TGTGCCAGCAGTTCGCCACGGGAGACCCAGTACTTC CASSSPRETQYF
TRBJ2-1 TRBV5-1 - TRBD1 TGCGCCAGCAGCGCAGGGACAGGGGACGATGAGCAGTTCTTC CASSAGTGDDEQFF